This T cell receptor beta chain was captured by sequencing in a study of T cells in Graves' hyperthyroidism and ophthalmopathy. Study in general: Peripheral blood sampling occurred at initial diagnosis, before any treatment. Findings of the study overall: Through a model of 13 V-J features, ophthalmopathy was separated from stable hyperthyroidism. Model output signaled ophthalmopathy a median approximately 6.2 months ahead of onset.

There were TCR beta CDR3 regions amplified from RNA transcripts. The study used the HTBI primer set for a first-round RT-PCR of the TCR CDR3. MiXCR, applied by TCRdb to the multiplex PCR reads, yields one record per CDR3 protein. The sample lists approximately 400,000 distinct CDR3 sequences; around 20% were seen once. This clonotype occurred a few times. Antigen: not known. One end of the junction is discordant with germline, which a read error may explain. The TCR originated in a man aged 18 to 29 with Graves' ophthalmopathy. Sequencing was performed on blood.

CDR3 in DNA: TGTGCCAGCAGTTCAGGACAGGGGGCTTACTACGGCTACACCTTC. The encoded protein is CASSSGQGAYYGYTF. The gene calls are TRBV27 and TRBJ1-2; 11 bases map to TRBD1. Germline loops: CDR1 MNHEY, CDR2 SMNVEV (reference sequence). The length of the CDR3 is 15 residues.